Sequencing of this T cell receptor (beta chain) was carried out in a study of T cell responses to AZD1222 COVID-19 vaccine. Study-level points and caveats: The reported proportion of spike-specific TCRs targeting unmutated variant regions was nearly half. It should be noted that donors were predominantly white British and more often female, and clonal diversity was possibly underestimated. The number of AZD1222 recipients seropositive at baseline was only five to seven. Sampled repertoires all dated from after the peak T cell response.

This clone is a singleton in its sample. Its antigen remains unidentified. Sequencing was performed with immunoSEQ multiplex PCR; in TCRdb, only in-frame clones are kept and a portion is missing. The sample holds roughly 140,000 clones, about 92% seen once. CDR3 size: 16 residues. Germline assignment: CDR1 LGHNA and CDR2 YNFKEQ. Trimming took 0 bases from V and 4 from J; bases not matched to a gene: 6. The clonotype was recovered from an adult in good health. The specimen comprised peripheral blood, sampled on day 0 of AZD1222 vaccination. This sequence joins TRBV4-2 and TRBJ2-5; 9 nucleotides agree with TRBD2. CDR3 DNA sequence: TGTGCCAGCAGCCAAGAGGCGGGAGGGCTCCCAGAGACCCAGTACTTC. This translates into CASSQEAGGLPETQYF.